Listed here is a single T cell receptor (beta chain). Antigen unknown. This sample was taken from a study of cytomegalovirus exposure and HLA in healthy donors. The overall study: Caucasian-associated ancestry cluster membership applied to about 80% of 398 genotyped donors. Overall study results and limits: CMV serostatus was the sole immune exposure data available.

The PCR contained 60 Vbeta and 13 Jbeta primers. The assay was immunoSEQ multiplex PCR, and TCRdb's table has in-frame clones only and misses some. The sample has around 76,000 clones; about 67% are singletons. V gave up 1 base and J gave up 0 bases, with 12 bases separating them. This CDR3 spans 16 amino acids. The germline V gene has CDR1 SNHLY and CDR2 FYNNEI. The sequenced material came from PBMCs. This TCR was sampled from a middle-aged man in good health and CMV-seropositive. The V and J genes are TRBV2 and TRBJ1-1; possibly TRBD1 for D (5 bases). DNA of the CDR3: TGTGCCAGCAGTGAAGGGGGCCAAGTCATGAACACTGAAGCTTTCTTT. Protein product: CASSEGGQVMNTEAFF.